This note documents a single TCR beta chain sequence. The antigen is unknown. V trimming: 0 bases; J trimming: 3 bases; junction bases outside the gene matches: 9. Germline V CDR1 and CDR2: DFQATT, SNEGSKA (reference sequence). This CDR3 region has 19 residues. It was with random hexamers that roughly 0.45 to 1 ug RNA was reverse transcribed. Amplification of TCR beta CDR3 spanned 54 Vbeta and 13 Jbeta via immunoSEQ multiplex PCR. Using its own MiXCR run on the immunoSEQ multiplex PCR reads, TCRdb lists one record per CDR3 protein. The table includes about 180,000 distinct CDR3 sequences, about 95% detected once. The sample belongs to a study of CD8 T cells in Susac syndrome. Study-wide results and caveats: It was acknowledged in the study that the number of individuals who were included in its TCR sequencing and HLA analysis was relatively small.

TEMRA cells were FACS-enriched, while CD8+ and CD4+ T cells were negatively isolated. The specimen sequenced was CD8+ T cells from PBMCs. J is TRBJ2-2 and V is TRBV20-1; 14 bases agree with TRBD2. The TCR comes from a human donor with multiple sclerosis. The CDR3 protein is CSAREMGTSGRGDTGELFF. For the CDR3, the DNA is TGCAGTGCTAGAGAAATGGGGACTAGCGGGAGAGGGGACACCGGGGAGCTGTTTTTT.